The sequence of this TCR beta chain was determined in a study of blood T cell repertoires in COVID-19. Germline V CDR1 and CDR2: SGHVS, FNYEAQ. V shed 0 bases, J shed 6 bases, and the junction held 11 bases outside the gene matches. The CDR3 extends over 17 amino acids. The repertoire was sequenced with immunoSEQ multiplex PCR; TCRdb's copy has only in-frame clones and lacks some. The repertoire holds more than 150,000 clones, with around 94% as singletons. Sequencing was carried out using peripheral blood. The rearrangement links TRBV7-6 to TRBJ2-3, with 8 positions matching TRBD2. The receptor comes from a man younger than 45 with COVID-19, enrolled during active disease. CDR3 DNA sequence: TGTGCCAGCAGCTTAGCGCGGGGGGTCCTTCAGCGGGATACGCAGTATTTT. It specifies CASSLARGVLQRDTQYF.